This TCR beta chain was sequenced during a study of blood T cells in healthy people across ages (dated by TCRdb to between 2014 and 2016). Concerning the study at large: Template switching captured roughly one uniquely barcoded TCR beta cDNA molecule per two T cells in model experiments. Two additional independent replicas of 1 million unique cDNA reads from the same blood draw were analyzed for two donors (one aged 18 to 30 and one aged 80 or older). The donors were split into four age groups: young (average about 16 years), middle-aged (about 40), aged (roughly 65) and long-lived (under 90). To avoid experimental bias, donors of different ages were spread randomly across the sequencing lanes. To track age-related changes in TCR beta repertoire diversity, the study relied on deep sequencing normalized with unique cDNA molecular identifiers. Beyond this particular receptor, the publication reports: Estimates of total diversity based on one million sequenced T cells were considered lower bounds and underestimates. Compared with the aged group, the long-lived group had more naive CD4+ T cells, fewer expanded clones and increased TCR diversity, a pattern suggesting age selection. Conclusive comparison of naive and antigen-experienced compartments was prevented by the profiling of bulk unsorted PBMCs. The percentage of naive T cells measured by flow cytometry correlated strongly with observed TCR beta diversity. Because donor CMV infection status was unknown, age-related changes in expanded clonotypes were potentially confounded. Observed TCR beta diversity per million T cells fell roughly linearly with age, and a significant reduction was already apparent by age about 36.

Points on this clonotype: Its antigen is still unknown. Base qualities are not provided; no much larger clone lies one nucleotide away.

Systemically healthy Caucasian individuals from Russia, some 38 in total and aged roughly 6 to 100 years, were included as donors. Each donor gave roughly 9.5 milliliters of peripheral blood, collected into EDTA-treated Vacutainer tubes. Ficoll-Paque density-gradient centrifugation was used to isolate PBMCs, with at least 6 million obtained per sample. Trizol reagent was used to extract total RNA from the PBMCs, yielding at least 5.5 micrograms per sample. Naive CD45RAhigh/CD27high T cell percentages were measured by flow cytometry on a PBMC aliquot from every donor. CDR1 and CDR2 (KGHSH, LQKENI) derive from the germline V gene. From the cysteine up to the phenylalanine, the CDR3 has a length of 13 residues. Only the CDR3 DNA is retained, 39 bases long and in frame from the first base. The junction carries 14 bases between V and J, which are trimmed by 5 bases and 7 bases respectively. Libraries were built with 5' RACE. The sequencer was an Illumina HiSeq 2500. The second PCR ran for roughly 7 to 11 cycles and used a J-beta primer mix along with a sample-barcoded 5' primer. A template-switch 5' adaptor carrying 12 random nucleotides introduced a unique molecular identifier onto each TCR beta cDNA molecule. Each sample yielded at least 3 million CDR3-containing paired-end reads. First-strand cDNA was synthesized from all RNA with the Mint cDNA synthesis kit, primed by a TRBC-specific oligonucleotide. Following uracil-DNA glycosylase treatment, a first 18-cycle PCR with universal primers M1SS and BC2_uni_R was performed on all cDNA. In the authors' own workflow: For normalization, 1 million high-quality reads, each with a distinct molecular identifier, were randomly selected from each sample. Instead of being binned into consensus sequences, reads with shared molecular identifiers were discarded. MiTCR, with a Q25 quality threshold and the strictest error-elimination algorithm, was used for CDR3 identification, clonotype clustering and error correction. A nonparametric unseen species model using Euler transformation provided a lower-bound estimate of total TCR beta diversity. TCRdb reanalyzed the raw reads on its own, using fastp at Q25 for trimming and MiXCR for clone calling, and kept in-frame beta chains. One record per CDR3 amino acid sequence lists the most common genes and DNA. The V and J calls come from TCRdb's annotation, not from the publication. For this sample the table gives about 970,000 distinct CDR3 sequences, of which roughly 51% were detected only once. Around a fifth of the sample is held by the ten biggest clonotypes.

Material for sequencing was blood. The clonotype comes from an older woman in good health. This chain is built from TRBV18 and TRBJ1-1, with no D gene named confidently. The bases read TGTGCCAGCTCAAGCGACGGGATTAGTGAAGCTTTCTTT. Its protein product is CASSSDGISEAFF.